These 16 T cell receptor beta chains were sequenced from one sample in a study of cytomegalovirus exposure and HLA in healthy donors (dated by TCRdb to 2017 to 2019). The method behind the library was the immunoSEQ multiplex PCR assay. Not all clones reach the TCRdb copy of this immuneACCESS table, which keeps in-frame sequences only. Checked studies attribute under half of the gap to unresolved V genes and leave the rest unexplained. A total of under 150,000 clones appear in this sample, approximately 84% of them only once. Approximately 1.4% of the sample goes to the ten largest clones. Sequenced material: PBMCs. These receptors were collected from a woman aged 30 to 39 in good health and CMV-seronegative.

J is TRBJ1-1 and V is TRBV6-1; perhaps TRBD1 as D (6 bases). The CDR3 extends over 11 amino acids. CDR1 is MNHNS and CDR2 is SASEGT in the germline V gene. V was trimmed by 7 bases and J by 7 bases, leaving 10 bases between them. The CDR3 loop reads CASIQGIEAFF. CDR3 bases: TGTGCCAGCATCCAGGGGATTGAAGCTTTCTTT.

This rearrangement joins TRBV5-4 to TRBJ2-6, with D perhaps matching TRBD1 (6 bases). Germline V gene sequence: CDR1 SGHNT, CDR2 YYREEE (reference sequence). V lost 2 bases and J 4 bases, leaving 10 bases between the germline ends. The CDR3 runs to 15 residues. CDR3 loop: CASSFPGTGANVLTF. In nucleotides, the CDR3 is TGTGCCAGCAGCTTCCCAGGGACAGGGGCCAACGTCCTGACTTTC.

The chain carries TRBV27 and TRBJ2-1; D perhaps matches TRBD2 (5 bases). The CDR3 runs 15 residues. Deletions cut 1 base from V and 6 bases from J, with 13 bases between. Germline loops: CDR1 MNHEY, CDR2 SMNVEV (reference sequence). The CDR3 here is CASSLFASEGNEQFF. The CDR3 region has the DNA TGTGCCAGCAGTTTATTCGCCTCCGAGGGCAATGAGCAGTTCTTC.

J is TRBJ1-2 and V is TRBV7-8; a weak D match, TRBD1 (5 bases). The CDR3 runs 13 residues. Germline V lookup: CDR1 SGHVS, CDR2 FQNEAQ. V lost 1 base and J 4 bases, leaving 7 bases between the germline ends. CDR3 region: CASSLGGGYGYTF. CDR3 sequence (DNA): TGTGCCAGCAGCTTAGGGGGGGGCTATGGCTACACCTTC.

The chain is built from TRBV6-6 and TRBJ2-1; D is undetermined. Per germline, CDR1 MNHNY and CDR2 SVGAGI (reference sequence). The CDR3 is 12 residues long. V was pared by 6 bases and J by 9 bases, with 12 bases between. The CDR3 here is CASRFPGREQFF. The CDR3 coding sequence is TGTGCCAGCAGGTTTCCGGGTCGTGAGCAGTTCTTC.

V is TRBV4-1 and J is TRBJ2-1, with D tentatively TRBD2 (6 bases). Deletions cut 0 bases from V and 10 bases from J, with 13 bases between. The CDR3 spans 14 residues. CDR1 is MGHRA and CDR2 is YSYEKL in the germline V gene. The DNA for the CDR3 is TGCGCCAGCAGCCAAGAGCCGGGGGTGTTGGAGCAGTTCTTC. As protein: CASSQEPGVLEQFF.

The chain carries TRBV5-4 and TRBJ1-1, with 8 bases matching TRBD1. Trimming removed 2 bases from V and 5 bases from J; junction bases left unmatched: 8. Germline V lookup: CDR1 SGHNT, CDR2 YYREEE (reference sequence). The CDR3 runs 15 residues. The chain's CDR3 is CASSFPGGARTEAFF. The CDR3 region has the DNA TGTGCCAGCAGCTTCCCAGGGGGCGCCAGGACTGAAGCTTTCTTT.

This clone was counted a single time. The chain combines TRBV2 with TRBJ1-1; TRBD1 agrees at 10 bases. Unmatched junction bases numbered 9, after V lost 6 bases and J lost 8 bases. The CDR3 spans 14 residues. The V gene's germline CDR1 is SNHLY and CDR2 FYNNEI. CDR3 nucleotide sequence: TGTGCCAGCAGGAGACAGGGGGCATTATGGGAAGCTTTCTTT. This gives the protein CASRRQGALWEAFF.

This clone occurred once. This chain connects TRBV4-1 to TRBJ1-3; TRBD1 agrees at 9 bases. Germline V lookup: CDR1 MGHRA, CDR2 YSYEKL. CDR3 size: 17 residues. J lost 2 bases, V lost 4 bases, and 9 bases had no gene match. The CDR3 sequence is CASSRTGDNRAGNTIYF. In DNA, the CDR3 is TGCGCCAGCAGCCGGACAGGGGACAACCGCGCTGGAAACACCATATATTTT.

This clone was picked up a small number of times. V gene TRBV19 combines with J gene TRBJ2-2; possibly TRBD2 for D (7 bases). The V end lost 6 bases, the J end lost 6 bases, and 20 bases lay between the germline ends. CDR1 LNHDA and CDR2 SQIVND come from the germline V gene (reference sequence). The CDR3 runs to 16 residues. CDR3 sequence: CASSLWGGGSSGELFF. CDR3 sequence (DNA): TGTGCCAGTAGCCTCTGGGGAGGGGGGTCGTCCGGGGAGCTGTTTTTT. Combining the CDR3 with reference TRBV19 and TRBJ2-2 gives the whole variable domain DGGITQSPKYLFRKEGQNVTLSCEQNLNHDAMYWYRQDPGQGLRLIYYSQIVNDFQKGDIAEGYSVSREKKESFPLTVTSAQKNPTAFYLCASSLWGGGSSGELFFGEGSRLTVL.

This sequence joins TRBV5-4 and TRBJ2-2, with 9 bases lining up with TRBD1. From germline, CDR1 is SGHNT and CDR2 YYREEE (reference sequence). Trimming removed 4 bases from V and 5 bases from J; junction bases left unmatched: 6. This CDR3 contains 15 residues. CDR3 amino acids: CASSDNRGRTGELFF. DNA for the CDR3: TGTGCCAGCAGCGACAACAGGGGGCGGACCGGGGAGCTGTTTTTT.

The chain is built from TRBV9 and TRBJ2-3; D unresolved. The V gene's germline CDR1 is SGDLS and CDR2 YYNGEE. Trimming took 0 bases from V and 2 from J, leaving 7 bases between them. The CDR3 sequence is 14 residues long. The CDR3 is CASSVGSYTDTQYF. The CDR3 region has the DNA TGTGCCAGCAGCGTAGGTTCGTACACAGATACGCAGTATTTT. Full variable domain (outside the CDR3, taken from reference TRBV9 and TRBJ2-3): DSGVTQTPKHLITATGQRVTLRCSPRSGDLSVYWYQQSLDQGLQFLIQYYNGEERAKGNILERFSAQQFPDLHSELNLSSLELGDSALYFCASSVGSYTDTQYFGPGTRLTVL.

This sequence joins TRBV2 and TRBJ2-3; D ambiguous. V shed 8 bases and J shed 4 bases, with 13 bases lying between them. This CDR3 comprises 13 residues. The germline V gene has CDR1 SNHLY and CDR2 FYNNEI. The DNA of the CDR3 is TGTGCCAGCTACCGGTTCACAGCAGATACGCAGTATTTT. This sequence encodes CASYRFTADTQYF.

This chain connects TRBV7-9 to TRBJ2-4; the D gene is possibly TRBD2 (5 bases). This CDR3 comprises 15 residues. Looked up from germline, CDR1 is SEHNR and CDR2 is FQNEAQ (reference sequence). V lost 1 base and J lost 4, with 11 bases in between. The DNA of the CDR3 is TGTGCCAGCAGCTTAGGCGGAGGCAGTAAAAACATTCAGTACTTC. The encoded protein is CASSLGGGSKNIQYF.

The chain links TRBV19 to TRBJ2-1; the match to TRBD2 covers 7 bases. V lost 5 bases, J lost 3 bases, and 7 bases stayed unmatched. CDR3 length: 15 residues. Germline lookup yields CDR1 LNHDA and CDR2 SQIVND (reference sequence). The CDR3 nucleotides read TGTGCCAGTAGTCACGGACTAGATAACTACAATGAGCAGTTCTTC. Encoded protein: CASSHGLDNYNEQFF.

The rearrangement joins TRBV23-1 to TRBJ2-7; 13 bases map to TRBD2. TRBV23-1 is treated as an ORF (open reading frame) with a function not yet certain. This CDR3 region has 16 residues. V lost 8 bases to trimming and J lost 7 bases; unmatched junction nucleotides: 14. The CDR3 DNA sequence: TGCGCCAGCGGGGGGACTAGCGGGGCAGATGGGGAGGAGCAGTACTTC. The encoded protein is CASGGTSGADGEEQYF.